A single sample gave rise to the 25 T cell receptor beta chains below, sequenced in a study of neoadjuvant nivolumab and ipilimumab in lung cancer. Assay used: immunoSEQ multiplex PCR; TCRdb lists only in-frame clones, some missing. The data show roughly 23,000 clones, with approximately 82% seen just once and 23% held by the top ten. This material consisted of peripheral blood, taken before neoadjuvant nivolumab, alone or with ipilimumab. The origin of the receptors is an adult with non-small cell lung cancer.

This clone was observed a single time. The chain joins TRBV18 to TRBJ2-3; perhaps TRBD2 as D (6 bases). The CDR3 length is 14 residues. Trimming removed 5 bases at V and 1 base at J, with 10 bases between. Germline V lookup: CDR1 KGHSH, CDR2 LQKENI. This CDR3 is CASSREAGTDTQYF. CDR3 nucleotides: TGTGCCAGCTCAAGGGAGGCGGGCACAGATACGCAGTATTTT.

V usage is TRBV4-3 and J usage is TRBJ2-7; D is perhaps TRBD1 (6 bases). The CDR3 length is 13 residues. The germline V and J ends were trimmed by 3 bases and 6 bases, with 12 bases remaining between them. In germline, CDR1 is LGHNA, CDR2 YSLEER. CDR3: CASSQGQLGEQYF. Here the CDR3 DNA reads TGCGCCAGCAGCCAGGGACAACTGGGCGAGCAGTACTTC.

This sequence joins TRBV4-2 and TRBJ1-4; the D is unclear. Trimming removed 1 base from V and 2 bases from J, with 11 bases in between. Germline loops: CDR1 LGHNA, CDR2 YNFKEQ. There are 16 residues in the CDR3. The CDR3 DNA reads as TGTGCCAGCAGCCAAGTTCTGGCCGGCACTAATGAAAAACTGTTTTTT. It yields the protein CASSQVLAGTNEKLFF.

CDR3 bases: TGTGCCAGCAGTGAAGAGGGGGTCGGTGGCTACACCTTC. This encodes CASSEEGVGGYTF. This chain connects TRBV6-1 to TRBJ1-2; tentatively, D is TRBD1 (6 bases). V was shortened by 1 base and J by 7 bases, with 10 bases between the two germline ends. The CDR3 runs to 13 residues. Looked up from germline, CDR1 is MNHNS and CDR2 is SASEGT.

This clone showed up just once. The genes are TRBV11-3 and TRBJ2-3, with TRBD1 as a possible D gene (6 bases). Trimming shortened V by 2 bases and J by 1 base, and 10 bases separated the two germline ends. The CDR3 covers 15 residues. Germline assignment: CDR1 SGHNT and CDR2 YENEEA. The CDR3 loop reads CASSLPRTGTDTQYF. CDR3 coding DNA: TGTGCCAGCAGCTTACCTAGGACAGGCACAGATACGCAGTATTTT.

This chain links TRBV30 with TRBJ1-2, with 8 bases that match TRBD1. J gave up 8 bases and V 2 bases, and 7 bases lay outside the gene matches. The CDR3 is made up of 13 amino acids. Germline values: CDR1 GTSNPN, CDR2 SVGIG (reference sequence). The DNA of the CDR3 is TGTGCCTGGAGTTGGGACAGGCGGAGCGGCTACACCTTC. It encodes CAWSWDRRSGYTF.

The V call is TRBV9, the J call TRBJ2-1; unclear D gene. The CDR3 spans 12 residues. Between the trimmed V and J ends, which lost 0 bases and 5 bases, there was a span of 3 bases. Per germline, CDR1 SGDLS and CDR2 YYNGEE. The CDR3 DNA is TGTGCCAGCAGCGTAGGACACAATGAGCAGTTCTTC. It codes for CASSVGHNEQFF.

The CDR3 loop is CASSPRGLADYEQYF. The CDR3 DNA follows: TGTGCCAGCAGCCCCCGGGGACTAGCTGACTACGAGCAGTACTTC. The gene calls are TRBV9 and TRBJ2-7; 9 nucleotides align to TRBD2. This CDR3 has 15 residues. Germline V gene data show CDR1 as SGDLS and CDR2 as YYNGEE. Losses at the gene ends were 4 bases for V and 3 bases for J; bases not matched to a gene: 8.

This rearrangement joins TRBV5-1 to TRBJ1-2, with D perhaps matching TRBD1 (6 bases). Trimming shortened V by 2 bases and J by 6 bases, and 14 bases separated the two germline ends. Germline assignment: CDR1 SGHRS and CDR2 YFSETQ. CDR3 length: 14 residues. In DNA form, the CDR3 reads TGCGCCAGCAGCTTTGGGGACAATACGGATGGCTACACCTTC. This encodes CASSFGDNTDGYTF.

The table lists this clone with a count of one. The gene calls are TRBV11-2 and TRBJ1-2; 8 bases are a match to TRBD1. Germline trimming cut 6 bases from V and 3 bases from J; bases unmatched to any gene: 9. CDR1 and CDR2 from the germline V gene are SGHAT and FQNNGV. The CDR3 covers 15 residues. The CDR3 here is CASRAKGTGDYGYTF. As DNA, the CDR3 is TGTGCCAGCAGGGCCAAGGGGACAGGTGACTATGGCTACACCTTC.

This clone was recorded only once. The rearrangement links TRBV25-1 to TRBJ1-2; D unclear. The CDR3 runs 12 residues. Deletions cut 7 bases from V and 5 bases from J, with 11 bases between. Germline CDR1 and CDR2: MGHDK and SYGVNS. As DNA, the CDR3 is TGTGCCAGCAACCTTCACCATTATGGCTACACCTTC. Translating gives CASNLHHYGYTF.

The chain is built from TRBV7-2 and TRBJ2-7; tentative D call: TRBD2 (7 bases). The V end lost 5 bases, the J end lost 4 bases, and 18 bases lay between the germline ends. The CDR3 consists of 15 residues. Germline-derived CDR1 and CDR2 are SGHTA and FQGNSA. CDR3 loop: CASSTKGGFLYEQYF. Written as DNA, the CDR3 is TGTGCCAGCAGCACCAAGGGGGGGTTCCTATACGAGCAGTACTTC.

V gene TRBV7-2 combines with J gene TRBJ1-4; the D is unclear. V lost 3 bases and J lost 2, with 7 bases in between. The CDR3 covers 14 residues. Germline values: CDR1 SGHTA, CDR2 FQGNSA. The CDR3 here is CASSLLGTNEKLFF. CDR3 coding DNA: TGTGCCAGCAGCTTGTTGGGGACTAATGAAAAACTGTTTTTT.

The V gene is TRBV28, the J gene TRBJ1-2; the D gene is possibly TRBD1 (6 bases). Germline loops: CDR1 MDHEN, CDR2 SYDVKM. The CDR3 totals 12 residues. V was clipped by 10 bases and J by 7 bases, with 16 bases between them. CDR3 nucleotides: TGTGCCAACCAACAGGGTTCGGGTGGCTACACCTTC. Translation: CANQQGSGGYTF.

This chain uses TRBV7-8 with TRBJ1-5, with TRBD1 matching 7 bases. The trim removed 1 base at V and 2 bases at J, leaving 2 bases unmatched. From germline, CDR1 is SGHVS and CDR2 FQNEAQ. The CDR3 spans 15 residues. CDR3 DNA sequence: TGTGCCAGCAGCTTAGATGGACAGGGCAATCAGCCCCAGCATTTT. Amino acid sequence: CASSLDGQGNQPQHF.

This chain uses TRBV5-4 with TRBJ2-7; D perhaps matches TRBD1 (5 bases). Deletions cut 0 bases from V and 6 bases from J, with 10 bases between. The CDR3 length is 13 residues. Germline loops: CDR1 SGHNT, CDR2 YYREEE (reference sequence). The CDR3 region is CASSLEQVGEQYF. The CDR3, as DNA: TGTGCCAGCAGCTTGGAACAGGTGGGCGAGCAGTACTTC.

V is TRBV19 and J is TRBJ1-5, with 9 bases matching TRBD1. The V and J ends lost 6 bases and 11 bases, in that order; junction bases with no gene match: 11. The length of the CDR3 is 14 residues. CDR1 is LNHDA and CDR2 is SQIVND in the germline V gene (reference sequence). CDR3 DNA sequence: TGTGCCAGTAGCCGGGACAGGGCTAGTAGGGCCCAGCATTTT. It codes for CASSRDRASRAQHF.

The chain couples TRBV29-1 to TRBJ2-1; D remains unclear. The CDR3 length is 12 residues. Trimming left V 4 bases short and J 4 bases short, with 8 bases between. Germline V lookup: CDR1 SQVTM, CDR2 ANQGSEA. In nucleotides, the CDR3 is TGCAGCGTTGCCTTCCTATACAATGAGCAGTTCTTC. Residues: CSVAFLYNEQFF.

The rearrangement links TRBV11-3 to TRBJ2-5, with a possible D match to TRBD2 (6 bases). Per the germline V gene, CDR1 is SGHNT and CDR2 is YENEEA. The CDR3 has 15 residues. The V end was cut by 0 bases, the J end by 5 bases, with 13 bases between. In nucleotides, the CDR3 is TGTGCCAGCAGCTTAGATTCATCCGGGGGTGAGACCCAGTACTTC. This encodes CASSLDSSGGETQYF.

The chain combines TRBV30 with TRBJ1-2; 8 nucleotides align to TRBD1. Per the germline V gene, CDR1 is GTSNPN and CDR2 is SVGIG (reference sequence). V was clipped by 6 bases and J by 6 bases; unmatched bases: 9. This CDR3 region has 13 residues. In nucleotides, the CDR3 is TGTGCCTGCAGGAGCAGGGGGCAAAATGGCTACACCTTC. Its protein product is CACRSRGQNGYTF.

CDR3 region: CASSPAGALSYEQYF. CDR3 in DNA: TGTGCCAGCTCACCCGCAGGGGCCCTCTCCTACGAGCAGTACTTC. The J gene is TRBJ2-7, the V gene TRBV18; a possible D gene is TRBD1 (6 bases). V was trimmed by 3 bases and J by 0 bases, leaving 12 bases between them. This CDR3 comprises 15 residues. The V gene's germline CDR1 is KGHSH and CDR2 LQKENI.

This chain uses TRBV15 with TRBJ2-7, with D hard to call. V gave up 0 bases and J gave up 0 bases, with 3 bases separating them. This CDR3 contains 13 residues. CDR1 and CDR2 from the germline V gene are LNHNV and YYDKDF (reference sequence). The CDR3 region is CATSRDSSYEQYF. CDR3 nucleotide sequence: TGTGCCACCAGCAGAGATAGCTCCTACGAGCAGTACTTC.

V usage is TRBV7-9 and J usage is TRBJ1-1; D unresolved. This CDR3 region has 11 residues. The V gene lost 1 base and the J gene lost 11 bases, with 8 bases spanning the gap. CDR1 is SEHNR and CDR2 is FQNEAQ in the germline V gene (reference sequence). The DNA of the CDR3 is TGTGCCAGCAGCTTAGGAACGAGGGCTTTCTTT. It is translated as CASSLGTRAFF.

V is TRBV29-1 and J is TRBJ1-1; D possibly corresponds to TRBD1 (5 bases). The V and J ends lost 5 bases and 0 bases respectively, with 13 bases between them. Germline V CDR1 and CDR2: SQVTM, ANQGSEA. The CDR3 spans 14 residues. The CDR3 sequence is CSVYWRGMNTEAFF. The CDR3 nucleotides are TGCAGCGTTTATTGGCGGGGGATGAACACTGAAGCTTTCTTT.

This clone was detected a few times. This sequence joins TRBV9 and TRBJ1-1; D is unclear. The V gene lost 7 bases and the J gene lost 2 bases, with 12 bases spanning the gap. The CDR3 totals 13 residues. Looked up from germline, CDR1 is SGDLS and CDR2 is YYNGEE. As DNA, the CDR3 is TGTGCCAGCTCCTCAACAGCAAACACTGAAGCTTTCTTT. Protein sequence: CASSSTANTEAFF.